This passage covers 21 T cell receptor beta chains from one sample sequenced in a study of blood T cell repertoires in COVID-19. Sequencing used immunoSEQ multiplex PCR; TCRdb keeps in-frame clones, though not all of them. Of nearly 80,000 clones listed, over 75% were seen once; the top ten hold 0.75% to 0.8%. Material: peripheral blood. These receptors all stem from a woman older than 75 with acute or convalescent COVID-19.

This clone was counted a single time. This chain links TRBV29-1 with TRBJ2-1, with 14 nucleotides matching TRBD2. Germline V gives CDR1 SQVTM, CDR2 ANQGSEA. J was trimmed by 6 bases and V by 6 bases; bases with no gene match: 7. The CDR3 runs to 15 residues. The CDR3 loop is CSVGQTSGGANEQFF. As DNA, the CDR3 is TGCAGCGTCGGCCAGACTAGCGGGGGGGCCAATGAGCAGTTCTTC.

In this sample, this clone turned up once. The chain couples TRBV10-1 to TRBJ2-5; TRBD1 matches 10 bases. V gave up 2 bases and J gave up 1 base; unmatched junction bases: 4. The CDR3 extends over 16 amino acids. Germline CDR1 is WNHNN and CDR2 is SYGVQD (reference sequence). The CDR3 DNA sequence: TGCGCCAGCAGTGAGCCCGGGACAGGGGTCCAAGAGACCCAGTACTTC. It encodes CASSEPGTGVQETQYF.

Concerning this clone itself: The sample holds other DNA sequences that translate to the same CDR3. V usage is TRBV5-1 and J usage is TRBJ2-1; 10 bases match TRBD2. The length of the CDR3 is 15 residues. Germline V gene lookup returns CDR1 SGHRS and CDR2 YFSETQ. The junction had 6 bases not matched to a gene; V was cut back by 0 bases and J by 9 bases. CDR3 residues: CASSLGLAGGGEQFF. The CDR3 region has the DNA TGCGCCAGCAGCTTGGGACTAGCGGGCGGTGGTGAGCAGTTCTTC.

This clone occurred once. The V gene is TRBV27, the J gene TRBJ1-4, with a weak D call TRBD1 (5 bases). The V gene's germline CDR1 is MNHEY and CDR2 SMNVEV (reference sequence). Trimming removed 6 bases at V and 10 bases at J, with 21 bases between. The CDR3 is 15 amino acids. CDR3: CASRRDDRATTKLFF. The CDR3 nucleotides are TGTGCCAGCAGGCGGGACGACAGAGCTACCACAAAACTGTTTTTT.

The V call is TRBV4-1, the J call TRBJ1-2; D unclear. This CDR3 comprises 17 residues. Trimming took 0 bases from V and 3 from J, leaving 17 bases between them. The germline V gene has CDR1 MGHRA and CDR2 YSYEKL. CDR3: CASSQDIRGLQHYGYTF. The CDR3 DNA reads TGCGCCAGCAGCCAAGATATCCGCGGGTTACAGCACTATGGCTACACCTTC.

The rearrangement links TRBV4-2 to TRBJ1-1, with D perhaps TRBD1 (6 bases). This CDR3 is 14 amino acids long. Germline CDR1 is LGHNA and CDR2 is YNFKEQ. The V and J ends lost 6 bases and 5 bases respectively, with 16 bases between them. The CDR3 nucleotides are TGTGCCAGCAGTAAGGACAGCTCGGGGACTGAAGCTTTCTTT. The encoded protein is CASSKDSSGTEAFF.

V and J are TRBV21-1 and TRBJ1-2; the tabulated D call, TRBD1, remains unverified against the DNA. TRBV21-1 is shown as a pseudogene. The length of the CDR3 is 15 residues. The CDR3 sequence is CASQLGTATNYGYTF. Written as DNA, the CDR3 is TGTGCCAGCCAACTCGGGACAGCCACTAACTATGGCTACACCTTC.

V and J are TRBV2 and TRBJ2-1, with 7 bases matching TRBD1. Germline V gene data show CDR1 as SNHLY and CDR2 as FYNNEI. J gave up 4 bases and V 5 bases, and 14 bases lay outside the gene matches. This CDR3 is 17 amino acids long. CDR3 region: CASSTRGRDSVYNEQFF. The CDR3 coding sequence is TGTGCCAGCAGTACTCGGGGCCGGGACAGCGTTTACAATGAGCAGTTCTTC.

This clone appeared a single time. The chain uses TRBV9 and TRBJ1-2; 8 bases match TRBD1. This CDR3 spans 14 amino acids. Losses at the gene ends were 3 bases for V and 7 bases for J; bases not matched to a gene: 8. Germline CDR1 and CDR2: SGDLS and YYNGEE. The CDR3 DNA sequence: TGTGCCAGCAGCGCGAAGACAGGGGTAGGTGGCTACACCTTC. It translates to CASSAKTGVGGYTF.

The chain is built from TRBV19 and TRBJ2-7; 9 bases match TRBD1. CDR1 and CDR2 from the germline V gene are LNHDA and SQIVND (reference sequence). The CDR3 totals 16 residues. With V trimmed by 4 bases and J by 3 bases, 10 bases remained unmatched. Here the CDR3 reads CASSRAGQGGFYEQYF. The CDR3, as DNA: TGTGCCAGTAGTAGGGCGGGACAGGGCGGCTTCTACGAGCAGTACTTC.

J is TRBJ2-7 and V is TRBV4-1; TRBD1 is a possible D gene (6 bases). The CDR3 totals 16 residues. Germline V lookup: CDR1 MGHRA, CDR2 YSYEKL. The germline V and J ends were trimmed by 1 base and 0 bases, with 13 bases remaining between them. The CDR3 is CASSQAQGLSSYEQYF. DNA for the CDR3: TGCGCCAGCAGCCAAGCTCAGGGGTTGAGCTCCTACGAGCAGTACTTC.

V is TRBV7-9 and J is TRBJ1-3, with no clear D. Germline V CDR1 and CDR2: SEHNR, FQNEAQ (reference sequence). CDR3 size: 11 residues. The V end lost 8 bases, the J end lost 4 bases, and 6 bases lay between the germline ends. CDR3 sequence (DNA): TGTGCCAGCCGTGCGGGAAACACCATATATTTT. This translates into CASRAGNTIYF.

The genes are TRBV6-1 and TRBJ1-2, with unresolved D. This CDR3 is built from 13 residues. Germline-derived CDR1 and CDR2 are MNHNS and SASEGT. Trimming took 2 bases from V and 8 from J, leaving 12 bases between them. DNA for the CDR3: TGTGCCAGCAGTGAATTATCGGGGTTGGGCTACACCTTC. This gives the protein CASSELSGLGYTF.

J is TRBJ2-1 and V is TRBV7-9; the match to TRBD2 covers 12 bases. CDR1 SEHNR and CDR2 FQNEAQ come from the germline V gene (reference sequence). The CDR3 is 17 amino acids. With 5 bases clipped from V and 0 bases from J, the junction kept 5 bases outside the gene matches. This CDR3 reads CASSPRGLAGSYNEQFF. The CDR3 DNA reads as TGTGCCAGCAGCCCGAGGGGACTAGCGGGCTCCTACAATGAGCAGTTCTTC.

This CDR3 is CASSQGSQTYEQYF. The DNA for the CDR3 is TGCGCCAGCAGCCAAGGTTCCCAGACCTACGAGCAGTACTTC. This chain joins TRBV4-1 and TRBJ2-7, with unresolved D. Germline-derived CDR1 and CDR2 are MGHRA and YSYEKL. The CDR3 covers 14 residues. Trimming left V 1 base short and J 2 bases short, with 9 bases between.

The CDR3 nucleotides read TGTGCCAGCAAAGGCGGGGGCGAACAGCCCCAGCATTTT. Residues: CASKGGGEQPQHF. This sequence joins TRBV6-5 and TRBJ1-5, with D perhaps matching TRBD1 (6 bases). CDR1 MNHEY and CDR2 SVGAGI come from the germline V gene. The CDR3 is 13 residues long. V gave up 7 bases and J gave up 7 bases, with 14 bases separating them.

The V gene is TRBV29-1, the J gene TRBJ2-7; D may be TRBD2 (6 bases). The CDR3 covers 12 residues. Trimming left V 4 bases short and J 4 bases short, with 11 bases between. Germline lookup yields CDR1 SQVTM and CDR2 ANQGSEA. Here the CDR3 DNA reads TGCAGCGTTGGGGGGGTTGGGTACGAGCAGTACTTC. This translates into CSVGGVGYEQYF.

This clone was recorded only once. This chain's CDR3 is CASSVGQSGLYEQYF. The CDR3 DNA is TGTGCCAGCAGCGTAGGCCAGTCGGGTCTCTACGAGCAGTACTTC. V usage is TRBV9 and J usage is TRBJ2-7; D call uncertain. The CDR3 spans 15 residues. V lost 0 bases, J lost 3 bases, and 13 bases lay in between. Germline values: CDR1 SGDLS, CDR2 YYNGEE.

The chain links TRBV9 to TRBJ1-1; no firm D call. Germline CDR1 is SGDLS and CDR2 is YYNGEE. There are 14 residues in the CDR3. The V gene lost 4 bases and the J gene lost 3 bases, with 13 bases spanning the gap. The CDR3 region is CASSFSPGDTEAFF. The CDR3 nucleotides are TGTGCCAGCAGCTTTAGCCCCGGGGACACTGAAGCTTTCTTT.

The chain uses TRBV5-1 and TRBJ2-2; 7 nucleotides line up with TRBD1. The germline V gene has CDR1 SGHRS and CDR2 YFSETQ. V was pared by 1 base and J by 2 bases, with 8 bases of the junction left unmatched. The CDR3 runs 17 residues. The CDR3 nucleotides are TGCGCCAGCAGCTTGCGGAAGGGGGCGGGCAACACCGGGGAGCTGTTTTTT. Protein product: CASSLRKGAGNTGELFF.

The chain is built from TRBV2 and TRBJ1-6, with D tentatively TRBD1 (5 bases). The V gene's germline CDR1 is SNHLY and CDR2 FYNNEI. The CDR3 loop spans 14 amino acids. V lost 4 bases to trimming and J lost 9 bases, with 13 bases between them. CDR3 residues: CASSVFQGGSPLHF. CDR3 DNA sequence: TGTGCCAGCAGTGTGTTCCAGGGCGGTTCACCCCTCCACTTT.